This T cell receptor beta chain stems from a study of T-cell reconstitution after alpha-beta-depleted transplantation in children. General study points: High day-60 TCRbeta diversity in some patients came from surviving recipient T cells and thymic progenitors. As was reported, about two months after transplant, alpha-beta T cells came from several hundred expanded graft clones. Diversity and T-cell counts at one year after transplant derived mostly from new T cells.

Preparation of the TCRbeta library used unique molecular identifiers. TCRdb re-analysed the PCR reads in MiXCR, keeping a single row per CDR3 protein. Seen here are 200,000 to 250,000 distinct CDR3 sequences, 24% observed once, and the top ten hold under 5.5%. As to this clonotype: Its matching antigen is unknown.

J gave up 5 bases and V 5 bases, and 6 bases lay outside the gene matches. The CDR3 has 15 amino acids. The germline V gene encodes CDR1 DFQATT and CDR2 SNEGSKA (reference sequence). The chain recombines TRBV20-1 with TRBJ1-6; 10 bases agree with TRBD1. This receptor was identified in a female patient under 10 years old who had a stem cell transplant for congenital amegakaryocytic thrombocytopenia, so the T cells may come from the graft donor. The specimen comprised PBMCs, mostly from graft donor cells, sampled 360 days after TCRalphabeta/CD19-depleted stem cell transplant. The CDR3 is CSASADRGNNSPLHF. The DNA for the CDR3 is TGCAGTGCTTCTGCGGACAGGGGGAATAATTCACCCCTCCACTTT.